This TCR beta chain is drawn from a study of CXCR3 chemokines and chemotherapy response in bladder cancer. From the PCR reads, TCRdb called clonotypes with MiXCR, one entry per CDR3 protein. This sample has about 1,700 distinct CDR3 sequences, with 20% to 25% found just once. Per germline, CDR1 SNHLY and CDR2 FYNNEI. The CDR3 is 12 amino acids. With V trimmed by 9 bases and J by 2 bases, 2 bases remained unmatched. V and J are TRBV2 and TRBJ2-5; 8 bases line up with TRBD1. This TCR derives from a human donor with bladder cancer that did not respond to neoadjuvant chemotherapy. The sample was gathered from a patient whose treatment included neoadjuvant chemotherapy. CDR3 DNA: TGTGCCAGTTACAGGGGGCAAGAGACCCAGTACTTC. Protein sequence: CASYRGQETQYF.